Below, 4 T cell receptor beta chains from the same sample are listed, as sequenced in a study of CD8 T cells in Susac syndrome. Reverse transcription of about 0.5 to 1 ug RNA was carried out with random hexamers. TCRdb itself ran the immunoSEQ multiplex PCR reads through MiXCR, one entry per CDR3 protein. The sample shows 170,000 or so distinct CDR3 sequences, roughly 96% of them seen only once. Specimen: CD8+ T cells from PBMCs. The receptors here all came from a human donor with multiple sclerosis.

This chain joins TRBV9 and TRBJ2-6; D call uncertain. The V and J ends lost 5 bases and 0 bases respectively, with 3 bases between them. This CDR3 region has 13 residues. Germline V CDR1 and CDR2: SGDLS, YYNGEE. The CDR3 region has the DNA TGTGCCAGCAGGTACTCTGGGGCCAACGTCCTGACTTTC. Amino acid sequence: CASRYSGANVLTF.

In its sample, this clonotype was seen once. The chain uses TRBV27 and TRBJ2-6, with TRBD2 matching 8 bases. This CDR3 spans 18 amino acids. V trimming: 2 bases; J trimming: 0 bases; junction bases outside the gene matches: 6. Germline values: CDR1 MNHEY, CDR2 SMNVEV (reference sequence). Here the CDR3 reads CASSLEAGVGSGANVLTF. In DNA form, the CDR3 reads TGTGCCAGCAGTTTAGAAGCGGGGGTGGGCTCTGGGGCCAACGTCCTGACTTTC.

The rearrangement links TRBV19 to TRBJ2-3; tentatively, D is TRBD2 (6 bases). The germline V gene has CDR1 LNHDA and CDR2 SQIVND (reference sequence). The CDR3 consists of 16 residues. V was pared by 2 bases and J by 0 bases, with 12 bases between. The CDR3 is CASSIRGTPSTDTQYF. The DNA for the CDR3 is TGTGCCAGTAGTATAAGAGGGACTCCTAGCACAGATACGCAGTATTTT.

The rearrangement joins TRBV6-6 to TRBJ2-3; D is perhaps TRBD1 (6 bases). Germline assignment: CDR1 MNHNY and CDR2 SVGAGI (reference sequence). The V gene lost 2 bases and the J gene lost 6 bases, with 15 bases spanning the gap. The CDR3 extends over 15 amino acids. CDR3 sequence reads: CASSYGDTVSDTQYF. The CDR3 DNA sequence: TGTGCCAGCAGTTACGGGGACACGGTGTCGGATACGCAGTATTTT.